The 20 T cell receptor beta chains given below trace back to one sample, sequenced in a study of blood T cell repertoires in COVID-19. Using immunoSEQ multiplex PCR, the repertoire was profiled, and TCRdb retains in-frame clones only, with some absent. The sample records about 250,000 clones, 65% to 90% being singletons. The sequenced material came from PBMCs or T cells enriched from blood (not recorded which). All receptors derive from a woman aged 45 to 65 with acute COVID-19.

The rearrangement joins TRBV7-6 to TRBJ2-7, with D unresolved. The ends were cut back, 1 base at V and 0 bases at J, with 7 bases in the middle. This CDR3 comprises 14 residues. Germline loops: CDR1 SGHVS, CDR2 FNYEAQ. Here the CDR3 reads CASSLVQDSYEQYF. CDR3 nucleotide sequence: TGTGCCAGCAGCTTAGTGCAGGACTCCTACGAGCAGTACTTC.

This chain connects TRBV19 to TRBJ1-6; D is possibly TRBD1 (6 bases). V was cut by 3 bases and J by 8 bases, with 11 bases left in between. CDR3 size: 14 residues. Germline V gives CDR1 LNHDA, CDR2 SQIVND (reference sequence). CDR3 DNA: TGTGCCAGTAGTATGTCCGGGGGGCATTCACCCCTCCACTTT. Translated, it gives CASSMSGGHSPLHF.

This rearrangement joins TRBV5-4 to TRBJ2-7; 8 bases match TRBD2. Germline CDR1 SGHNT, CDR2 YYREEE (reference sequence). With 0 bases clipped from V and 0 bases from J, the junction kept 5 bases outside the gene matches. The CDR3 is 16 amino acids. The CDR3 DNA is TGTGCCAGCAGCTTGGGCGGGGGGCTGAGCTCCTACGAGCAGTACTTC. This encodes CASSLGGGLSSYEQYF.

This sequence joins TRBV18 and TRBJ1-1; tentative D call: TRBD1 (5 bases). The CDR3 is 12 amino acids. V was shortened by 6 bases and J by 5 bases, with 10 bases between the two germline ends. Germline lookup yields CDR1 KGHSH and CDR2 LQKENI. CDR3 nucleotide sequence: TGTGCCAGCTCGCGCAGGGAAACTGAAGCTTTCTTT. Protein sequence: CASSRRETEAFF. Variable domain in full (rest from reference TRBV18 and TRBJ1-1): NAGVMQNPRHLVRRRGQEARLRCSPMKGHSHVYWYRQLPEEGLKFMVYLQKENIIDESGMPKERFSAEFPKEGPSILRIQQVVRGDSAAYFCASSRRETEAFFGQGTRLTVV.

The J gene is TRBJ2-7, the V gene TRBV15, with D tentatively TRBD1 (6 bases). Per the germline V gene, CDR1 is LNHNV and CDR2 is YYDKDF (reference sequence). V was pared by 2 bases and J by 3 bases, with 17 bases between. The CDR3 consists of 16 residues. The DNA for the CDR3 is TGTGCCACCAGCAGAAGCCCCGACGGGACATTCTACGAGCAGTACTTC. It encodes CATSRSPDGTFYEQYF.

V is TRBV6-6 and J is TRBJ2-1; D gene unclear. CDR1 MNHNY and CDR2 SVGAGI come from the germline V gene (reference sequence). The germline V and J ends were trimmed by 4 bases and 10 bases, with 8 bases remaining between them. The CDR3 is 11 residues long. The CDR3 is CASSFPQEQFF. The CDR3 region has the DNA TGTGCCAGCAGTTTCCCCCAAGAGCAGTTCTTC.

The J gene is TRBJ1-2, the V gene TRBV5-1; the match to TRBD1 covers 7 bases. Trimming removed 4 bases from V and 8 bases from J; junction bases left unmatched: 11. The germline V gene encodes CDR1 SGHRS and CDR2 YFSETQ. The CDR3 spans 14 residues. CDR3 sequence: CASSLGQLKRGYTF. CDR3 nucleotide sequence: TGCGCCAGCAGCCTGGGACAGCTGAAGAGGGGCTACACCTTC.

The table lists this clone with a few counts. The gene calls are TRBV11-2 and TRBJ1-1; D possibly corresponds to TRBD1 (5 bases). Trimming removed 7 bases from V and 7 bases from J, with 19 bases in between. There are 14 residues in the CDR3. CDR1 and CDR2 (germline): SGHAT, FQNNGV. DNA of the CDR3: TGTGCCAGCACCGAAGGCTTTCTAACAGGTGAAGCTTTCTTT. Amino acid sequence: CASTEGFLTGEAFF.

The chain links TRBV3-1 (or the pseudogene TRBV3-2) to TRBJ2-7; D possibly corresponds to TRBD1 (6 bases). The germline CDR1 and CDR2 sequences are LGHDT and YNNKEL (reference sequence). Trimming pared 8 bases from V and 2 bases from J, leaving 10 bases between. The CDR3 sequence is 12 residues long. The CDR3 sequence is CASSGQTYEQYF. The CDR3 DNA is TGTGCCAGCTCTGGACAGACCTACGAGCAGTACTTC.

In its sample, this clone was seen once. The CDR3 coding sequence is TGTGCCAGCAGCTTGGGACAGGGGACGGTTGAAGCTTTCTTT. This translates into CASSLGQGTVEAFF. The chain recombines TRBV5-6 with TRBJ1-1; TRBD1 agrees at 8 bases. Germline V gene sequence: CDR1 SGHDT, CDR2 YYEEEE. V was clipped by 0 bases and J by 7 bases; unmatched bases: 5. The CDR3 loop spans 14 amino acids.

This chain links TRBV21-1 with TRBJ1-2; the table calls TRBD1, which could not be checked here. TRBV21-1 is a known pseudogene. The CDR3 sequence is 15 residues long. CDR3 loop: CASSKRTGFGGGYTF. CDR3 nucleotides: TGTGCCAGCAGCAAGAGGACAGGGTTTGGCGGTGGCTACACCTTC.

This clone has a handful of counts. The chain couples TRBV12-3 or TRBV12-4 to TRBJ2-1, with 9 bases matching TRBD1. The V and J ends lost 3 bases and 9 bases, in that order; junction bases with no gene match: 3. The CDR3 extends over 13 amino acids. The CDR3 DNA is TGTGCCAGCAGTTTGGAGACAGGGGGTGAGCAGTTCTTC. Amino acid sequence: CASSLETGGEQFF.

This clone was found once. This chain links TRBV5-1 with TRBJ2-3, with no clear D. Trimming took 2 bases from V and 6 from J, leaving 10 bases between them. This CDR3 is built from 13 residues. Germline V gene sequence: CDR1 SGHRS, CDR2 YFSETQ. Here the CDR3 DNA reads TGCGCCAGCAGCTTAGGCCCGAGGGATACGCAGTATTTT. Residues: CASSLGPRDTQYF. Complete variable domain (other parts from reference TRBV5-1 and TRBJ2-3): KAGVTQTPRYLIKTRGQQVTLSCSPISGHRSVSWYQQTPGQGLQFLFEYFSETQRNKGNFPGRFSGRQFSNSRSEMNVSTLELGDSALYLCASSLGPRDTQYFGPGTRLTVL.

The chain employs TRBV5-4 and TRBJ1-1; 12 bases agree with TRBD1. In germline, CDR1 is SGHNT, CDR2 YYREEE (reference sequence). Trimming cost V 4 bases and J 0 bases; bases outside gene matches: 4. This CDR3 is 16 amino acids long. CDR3 sequence: CASSPGTGGLNTEAFF. The CDR3 DNA is TGTGCCAGCAGCCCGGGGACAGGGGGCTTGAACACTGAAGCTTTCTTT.

The genes are TRBV29-1 and TRBJ2-7; a weak D match, TRBD2 (6 bases). V was cut by 4 bases and J by 2 bases, with 15 bases left in between. CDR1 and CDR2 from the germline V gene are SQVTM and ANQGSEA. This CDR3 contains 14 residues. This CDR3 reads CSVGMPSATYEQYF. The CDR3 bases are TGCAGCGTTGGGATGCCTAGCGCTACCTACGAGCAGTACTTC.

The chain carries TRBV10-3 and TRBJ2-1; the D gene is possibly TRBD2 (7 bases). Germline V CDR1 and CDR2: ENHRY, SYGVKD. The CDR3 is 14 residues long. The germline V and J ends were trimmed by 9 bases and 2 bases, with 14 bases remaining between them. The CDR3 DNA follows: TGTGCCATAGACCCGGGGGGCACCTACAATGAGCAGTTCTTC. Translated: CAIDPGGTYNEQFF.

The chain links TRBV5-1 to TRBJ2-4; possible D gene TRBD1, 5 bases. This CDR3 contains 13 residues. Between the trimmed V and J ends, which lost 4 bases and 8 bases, there was a span of 13 bases. Germline CDR1 reads SGHRS; CDR2 reads YFSETQ. The CDR3 spells CASSTQGGDIQYF. CDR3 nucleotide sequence: TGCGCCAGCAGCACTCAGGGCGGCGACATTCAGTACTTC.

The chain recombines TRBV7-2 with TRBJ1-3; D not resolved. With 1 base removed from V and 1 base from J, the gap between germline ends came to 11 bases. The CDR3 contains 16 residues. Germline values: CDR1 SGHTA, CDR2 FQGNSA. The CDR3 region is CASSLVPGFSGNTIYF. The CDR3 nucleotides are TGTGCCAGCAGCTTAGTTCCGGGGTTTTCTGGAAACACCATATATTTT.

The chain has TRBV4-3 and TRBJ1-1, with 8 positions matching TRBD1. V was clipped by 3 bases and J by 10 bases; unmatched bases: 7. The CDR3 runs 13 residues. The germline V gene encodes CDR1 LGHNA and CDR2 YSLEER. The DNA for the CDR3 is TGCGCCAGCAGCCAGCGACAGGGGAAGAGAGCTTTCTTT. Translated: CASSQRQGKRAFF.

The V gene is TRBV19, the J gene TRBJ1-1; TRBD1 agrees at 9 bases. The CDR3 contains 14 residues. CDR1 and CDR2 from the germline V gene are LNHDA and SQIVND (reference sequence). Losses at the gene ends were 5 bases for V and 3 bases for J; bases not matched to a gene: 4. CDR3 sequence reads: CASSPWTGDTEAFF. The DNA for the CDR3 is TGTGCCAGTAGTCCCTGGACAGGGGACACTGAAGCTTTCTTT.